Presented here are 4 T cell receptor beta chains from one specimen sequenced in a study of beta chain features in type 1 diabetes. Study-wide points: Across all four CD4+ subsets, people with type 1 diabetes showed modestly shorter TCRB CDR3s.

The study reverse transcribed the entire isolated RNA, so it sequenced expressed TCRB transcripts. The protocol was immunoSEQ multiplex PCR, while the TCRdb copy is restricted to in-frame clones and leaves out a portion. The data hold a few hundred thousand clones, with around 25% observed a single time. Their specific antigens are unknown. The sample was naive CD4+ T cells from blood. These receptors all stem from a woman aged 30 to 39 with type 1 diabetes.

This chain links TRBV29-1 with TRBJ2-1, with 11 bases fitting TRBD1. The CDR3 totals 14 residues. V gave up 7 bases and J gave up 7 bases; unmatched junction bases: 9. Germline CDR1 and CDR2: SQVTM and ANQGSEA. CDR3 in amino acids: CSADRDRGINEQFF. Here the CDR3 DNA reads TGCAGCGCCGACCGGGACAGGGGGATAAATGAGCAGTTCTTC.

This sequence joins TRBV7-9 and TRBJ1-2, with D perhaps matching TRBD1 (6 bases). Germline V gives CDR1 SEHNR, CDR2 FQNEAQ (reference sequence). The CDR3 length is 15 residues. V lost 1 base, J lost 3 bases, and 12 bases lay in between. The CDR3 sequence: CASSLEGVAYYGYTF. The CDR3 region has the DNA TGTGCCAGCAGCTTAGAGGGGGTCGCCTACTATGGCTACACCTTC.

This clone showed up just a few times. This chain links TRBV29-1 with TRBJ1-4; perhaps TRBD1 as D (6 bases). In germline, CDR1 is SQVTM, CDR2 ANQGSEA. The CDR3 loop spans 12 amino acids. Between the trimmed V and J ends, which lost 6 bases and 6 bases, there was a span of 11 bases. Here the CDR3 DNA reads TGCAGCGTGAGGGGGTTGGATGAAAAACTGTTTTTT. It codes for CSVRGLDEKLFF. Filled out from reference TRBV29-1 and TRBJ1-4, the complete variable domain reads SAVISQKPSRDICQRGTSLTIQCQVDSQVTMMFWYRQQPGQSLTLIATANQGSEATYESGFVIDKFPISRPNLTFSTLTVSNMSPEDSSIYLCSVRGLDEKLFFGSGTQLSVL.

This chain joins TRBV18 and TRBJ2-7, with 9 positions matching TRBD2. The CDR3 is made up of 14 amino acids. Trimming at V came to 2 bases and at J to 6 bases, leaving 5 bases not matched to a gene. The germline CDR1 and CDR2 sequences are KGHSH and LQKENI. CDR3 coding DNA: TGTGCCAGCTCACCAGTAGCGGGAGAATTCGAGCAGTACTTC. Translating it yields CASSPVAGEFEQYF.